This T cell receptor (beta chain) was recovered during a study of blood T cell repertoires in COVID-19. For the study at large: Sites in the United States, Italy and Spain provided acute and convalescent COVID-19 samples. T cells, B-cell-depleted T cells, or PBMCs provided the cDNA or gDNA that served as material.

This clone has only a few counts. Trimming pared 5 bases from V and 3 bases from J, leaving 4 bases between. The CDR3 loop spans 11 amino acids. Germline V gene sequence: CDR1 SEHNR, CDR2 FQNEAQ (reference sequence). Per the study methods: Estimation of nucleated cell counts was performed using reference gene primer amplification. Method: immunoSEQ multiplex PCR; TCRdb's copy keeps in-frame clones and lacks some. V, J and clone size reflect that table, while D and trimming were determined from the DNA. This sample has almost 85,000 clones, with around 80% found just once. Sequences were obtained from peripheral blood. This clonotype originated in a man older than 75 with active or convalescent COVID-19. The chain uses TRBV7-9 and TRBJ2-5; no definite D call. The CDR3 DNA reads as TGTGCCAGCAGCCAGAAAGAGACCCAGTACTTC. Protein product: CASSQKETQYF.